This T cell receptor beta chain was identified during a study of Ad26.COV2.S vaccination and SARS-CoV-2 variants. Study-wide findings and caveats: Following vaccination, spike-specific CD8+ and CD4+ T cell responses reportedly exhibited substantial breadth.

A remark on this clone: Its antigen is currently unknown.

Generated by immunoSEQ multiplex PCR, the TCRdb table keeps only in-frame clones and is missing some. The table has 350,000 to 600,000 clones, 70% to 90% seen once; the top ten hold 1.5% to 2%. Described treatment: approximately 18 received Ad26.COV2.S at low or high dose, single or two shots; roughly 5 received placebo; per-sample allocation not given. Repertoires come from day 63 after the first vaccine or placebo injection. Expressing Wuhan-strain SARS-CoV-2 spike, an Ad26 vector served as the vaccine. V shed 2 bases and J shed 2 bases, with 16 bases lying between them. The CDR3 sequence is 16 residues long. The V gene's germline CDR1 is SNHLY and CDR2 FYNNEI.

This TCR came from a person between 18 and 60 years old who received the Ad26.COV2.S COVID-19 vaccine or a placebo. Sequences were derived from peripheral blood, sampled in a trial of Ad26.COV2.S vaccine versus placebo. V is TRBV2 and J is TRBJ2-7; TRBD2 might be the D (6 bases). CDR3 coding DNA: TGTGCCAGCAGTGAAACGCTCGTTAGCGGCACCTACGAGCAGTACTTC. Its protein product is CASSETLVSGTYEQYF.